This passage covers 28 T cell receptor beta chains from one sample sequenced in a study of T cells expressing NK-cell markers. One entry per CDR3 protein, without DNA, is what TCRdb gives after re-calling the 5' RACE reads. This table holds about 260,000 distinct CDR3 sequences. The source material was blood T cells: a sorted CD56 or NKG2C T cell subset, CD4+ or CD8+ T cells, or bulk PBMC T cells (not recorded which). The receptors derive from a man younger than 35 in good health.

This CDR3 is CASTLTGEYNEQFF. The rearrangement links TRBV12-3 or TRBV12-4 to TRBJ2-1; TCRdb's D call, TRBD1, is unchecked because there is no DNA. The CDR3 totals 14 residues.

V and J are TRBV29-1 and TRBJ2-1; TCRdb calls TRBD2, which cannot be checked without DNA. Germline loops: CDR1 SQVTM, CDR2 ANQGSEA. The CDR3 sequence is 14 residues long. CDR3 amino acids: CSVKLAGGYNEQFF.

The J gene is TRBJ2-1, the V gene TRBV12-3 or TRBV12-4; no DNA is available, so the TRBD2 call from TCRdb remains unchecked. This CDR3 comprises 15 residues. CDR3 sequence reads: CASSLDGGSVYEQFF.

This rearrangement joins TRBV4-2 to TRBJ2-1; TCRdb's assignment of TRBD2 cannot be checked, as there is no DNA. CDR1 and CDR2 (germline): LGHNA, YNFKEQ. The CDR3 extends over 16 amino acids. This chain's CDR3 is CASSPRRLAGGHEQFF.

The chain combines TRBV7-3 with TRBJ2-3; TCRdb reports TRBD1, a call that lacks DNA to check it against. CDR3 length: 15 residues. Per germline, CDR1 SGHTA and CDR2 FQGTGA. The CDR3 here is CASSFQGAVTDTQYF.

V gene TRBV5-1 combines with J gene TRBJ1-3; with no DNA, the TCRdb D assignment of TRBD1 cannot be verified. CDR3 length: 15 residues. Germline V CDR1 and CDR2: SGHRS, YFSETQ. The CDR3: CASSTGQSSGNTIYF.

The chain couples TRBV5-1 to TRBJ2-3; as DNA is missing, the TRBD1 call by TCRdb cannot be tested. This CDR3 has 13 amino acids. The V gene's germline CDR1 is SGHRS and CDR2 YFSETQ. The CDR3 is CASSGQITDTQYF.

This chain links TRBV20-1 with TRBJ2-1; the TCRdb call, TRBD1, lacks DNA for checking. The length of the CDR3 is 17 residues. Germline loops: CDR1 DFQATT, CDR2 SNEGSKA (reference sequence). The CDR3: CSARDGRAGASYNEQFF.

The chain uses TRBV12-3 or TRBV12-4 and TRBJ2-6. The CDR3 runs to 15 residues. The CDR3 loop is CASSLASSGANVLTF.

This chain connects TRBV20-1 to TRBJ2-7; TCRdb designates TRBD2, a call that cannot be tested without DNA. CDR3 length: 14 amino acids. CDR1 DFQATT and CDR2 SNEGSKA come from the germline V gene (reference sequence). The CDR3 protein is CSASPGLAVYEQYF.

The chain combines TRBV7-2 with TRBJ2-3; the TCRdb D gene call, TRBD1, has no DNA to confirm it. This CDR3 spans 16 amino acids. The germline gives CDR1 SGHTA, CDR2 FQGNSA. This CDR3 is CASSFSGFQGTDTQYF.

V and J are TRBV12-5 and TRBJ1-5; TCRdb designates TRBD1, a call that cannot be tested without DNA. This CDR3 has 15 residues. CDR1 and CDR2 (germline): LGHNT, FRNRAP. The CDR3 protein is CASGPPTGDYQPQHF.

The gene calls are TRBV3-1 and TRBJ1-1; TCRdb designates TRBD1, a call that cannot be tested without DNA. CDR3 length equals 13 residues. Germline values: CDR1 LGHDT, CDR2 YNNKEL (reference sequence). The CDR3 loop reads CASSRRQGDEAFF.

The chain has TRBV6-5 and TRBJ2-7; checking the TCRdb D call of TRBD1 is not possible without DNA. The CDR3 sequence is 14 residues long. Germline CDR1 and CDR2: MNHEY and SVGAGI. The CDR3 here is CASSYSAGRHEQYF.

This sequence joins TRBV12-3 or TRBV12-4 and TRBJ2-5. This CDR3 is 13 amino acids long. CDR3 region: CASSLNRKETQYF.

The rearrangement links TRBV27 to TRBJ1-1; absent DNA, TCRdb's TRBD1 call cannot be checked. The CDR3 sequence is 14 residues long. CDR1 is MNHEY and CDR2 is SMNVEV in the germline V gene (reference sequence). CDR3 sequence: CASSLEGGIAEAFF.

CDR3 sequence reads: CATSDLRSFPPRTDTQYF. This sequence joins TRBV24-1 and TRBJ2-3; TCRdb names TRBD2, which stays unverified in the absence of DNA. The CDR3 loop spans 18 amino acids. The germline V gene encodes CDR1 KGHDR and CDR2 SFDVKD.

This rearrangement joins TRBV12-3 or TRBV12-4 to TRBJ2-1; TCRdb outputs TRBD2, but without DNA this stays unchecked. This CDR3 has 15 residues. The CDR3 reads CASSLNLARYNEQFF.

The J gene is TRBJ2-7, the V gene TRBV11-1; no DNA is available, so the TRBD2 call from TCRdb remains unchecked. There are 16 residues in the CDR3. Germline V gene data show CDR1 as SGHAT and CDR2 as FQDESV (reference sequence). The CDR3 spells CASSLNPSGRAHEQYF.

V usage is TRBV27 and J usage is TRBJ2-1; the TCRdb D gene call, TRBD1, has no DNA to confirm it. This CDR3 is built from 16 residues. The germline CDR1 and CDR2 sequences are MNHEY and SMNVEV (reference sequence). CDR3 loop: CASSRRGGSSYNEQFF.

J is TRBJ2-1 and V is TRBV12-3 or TRBV12-4. This CDR3 spans 11 amino acids. The CDR3 reads CASSRASEQFF.

The chain combines TRBV5-1 with TRBJ2-1; TCRdb names TRBD1, which stays unverified in the absence of DNA. This CDR3 comprises 17 residues. The germline CDR1 and CDR2 sequences are SGHRS and YFSETQ. Here the CDR3 reads CASSSNTSPAPYNEQFF.

The rearrangement joins TRBV4-1 to TRBJ2-2; the TCRdb call, TRBD2, lacks DNA for checking. Germline V gene data show CDR1 as MGHRA and CDR2 as YSYEKL. The CDR3 totals 19 residues. This CDR3 is CASRPTIWGAGGDTGELFF.

The genes are TRBV5-1 and TRBJ2-3; lacking DNA, the TRBD2 call made by TCRdb goes unchecked. This CDR3 is 16 amino acids long. Germline V gene data show CDR1 as SGHRS and CDR2 as YFSETQ. The CDR3 sequence is CASSRSSGRGSDTQYF.

This chain connects TRBV12-3 or TRBV12-4 to TRBJ2-5; with no DNA, the TCRdb D assignment of TRBD2 cannot be verified. This CDR3 region has 18 residues. The CDR3 here is CASSPSRAGPYFQETQYF.

The V gene is TRBV3-1, the J gene TRBJ2-1; the TRBD1 assignment by TCRdb is unverifiable without DNA. The CDR3 loop spans 14 amino acids. Per germline, CDR1 LGHDT and CDR2 YNNKEL (reference sequence). CDR3 amino acids: CASSPEGGGRMWFF.

The chain employs TRBV7-2 and TRBJ2-7. This CDR3 spans 15 amino acids. Germline lookup yields CDR1 SGHTA and CDR2 FQGNSA. This CDR3 reads CASSPMWRESYEQYF.

The chain combines TRBV18 with TRBJ1-3. Germline CDR1 and CDR2: KGHSH and LQKENI. CDR3 length equals 14 residues. This CDR3 reads CASSPMGSGNTIYF. Full variable domain (outside the CDR3, taken from reference TRBV18 and TRBJ1-3): NAGVMQNPRHLVRRRGQEARLRCSPMKGHSHVYWYRQLPEEGLKFMVYLQKENIIDESGMPKERFSAEFPKEGPSILRIQQVVRGDSAAYFCASSPMGSGNTIYFGEGSWLTVV.